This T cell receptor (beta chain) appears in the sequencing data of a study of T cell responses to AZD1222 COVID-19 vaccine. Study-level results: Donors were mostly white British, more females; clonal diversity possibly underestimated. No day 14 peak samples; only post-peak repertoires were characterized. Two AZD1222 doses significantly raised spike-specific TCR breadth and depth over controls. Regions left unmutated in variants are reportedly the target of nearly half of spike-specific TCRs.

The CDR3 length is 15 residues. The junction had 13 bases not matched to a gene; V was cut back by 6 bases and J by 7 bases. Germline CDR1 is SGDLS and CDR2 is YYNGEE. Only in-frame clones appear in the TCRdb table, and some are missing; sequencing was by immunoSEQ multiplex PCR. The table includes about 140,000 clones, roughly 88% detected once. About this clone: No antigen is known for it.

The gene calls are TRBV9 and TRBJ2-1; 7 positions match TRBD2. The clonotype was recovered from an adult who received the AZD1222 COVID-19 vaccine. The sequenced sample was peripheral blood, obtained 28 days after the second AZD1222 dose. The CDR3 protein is CASTAQAGPWNEQFF. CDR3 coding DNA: TGTGCCAGCACCGCCCAAGCGGGACCCTGGAATGAGCAGTTCTTC. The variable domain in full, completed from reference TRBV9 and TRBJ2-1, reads DSGVTQTPKHLITATGQRVTLRCSPRSGDLSVYWYQQSLDQGLQFLIQYYNGEERAKGNILERFSAQQFPDLHSELNLSSLELGDSALYFCASTAQAGPWNEQFFGPGTRLTVL.